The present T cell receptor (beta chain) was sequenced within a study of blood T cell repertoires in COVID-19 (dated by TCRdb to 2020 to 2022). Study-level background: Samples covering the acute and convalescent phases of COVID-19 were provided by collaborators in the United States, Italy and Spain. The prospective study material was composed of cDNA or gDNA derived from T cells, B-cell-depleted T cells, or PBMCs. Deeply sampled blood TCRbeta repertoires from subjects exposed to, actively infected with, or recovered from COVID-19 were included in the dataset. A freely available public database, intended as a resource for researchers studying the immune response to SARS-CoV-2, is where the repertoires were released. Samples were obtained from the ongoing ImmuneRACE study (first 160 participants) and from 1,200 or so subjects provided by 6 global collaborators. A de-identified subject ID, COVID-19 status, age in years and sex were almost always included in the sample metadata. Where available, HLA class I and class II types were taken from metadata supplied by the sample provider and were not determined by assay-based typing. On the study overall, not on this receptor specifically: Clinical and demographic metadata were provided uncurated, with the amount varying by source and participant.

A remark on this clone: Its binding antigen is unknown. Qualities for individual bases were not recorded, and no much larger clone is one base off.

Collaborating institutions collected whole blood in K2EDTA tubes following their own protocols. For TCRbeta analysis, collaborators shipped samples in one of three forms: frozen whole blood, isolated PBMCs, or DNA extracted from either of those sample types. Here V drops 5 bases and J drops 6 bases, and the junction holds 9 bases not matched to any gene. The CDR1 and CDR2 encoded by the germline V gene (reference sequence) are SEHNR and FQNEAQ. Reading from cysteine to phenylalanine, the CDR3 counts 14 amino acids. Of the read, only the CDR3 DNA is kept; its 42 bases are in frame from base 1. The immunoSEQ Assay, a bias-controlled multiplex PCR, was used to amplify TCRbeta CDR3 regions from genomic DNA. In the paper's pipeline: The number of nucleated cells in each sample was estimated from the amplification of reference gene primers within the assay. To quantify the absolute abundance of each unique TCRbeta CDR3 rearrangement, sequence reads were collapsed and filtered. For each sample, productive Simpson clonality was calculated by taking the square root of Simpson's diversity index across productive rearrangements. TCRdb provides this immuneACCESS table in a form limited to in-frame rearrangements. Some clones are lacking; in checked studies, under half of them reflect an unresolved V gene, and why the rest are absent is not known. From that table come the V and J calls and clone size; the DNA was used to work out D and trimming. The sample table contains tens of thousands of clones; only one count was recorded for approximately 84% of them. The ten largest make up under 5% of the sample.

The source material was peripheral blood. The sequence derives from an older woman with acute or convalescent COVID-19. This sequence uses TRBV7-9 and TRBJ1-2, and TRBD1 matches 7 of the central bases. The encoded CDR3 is CASSTAWDRNGYTF. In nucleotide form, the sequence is TGTGCCAGCAGCACCGCGTGGGACAGAAATGGCTACACCTTC.